The T cell receptor beta chain under discussion was sequenced for a study of cytomegalovirus exposure and HLA in healthy donors (dated by TCRdb to 2016 to 2017). As for the study more broadly: An earlier analysis of some 600 of the donors reported roughly 300 Gb of sequence data and around 100 million unique TCR beta sequences obtained from approximately 180 million T cells. The study aimed to test whether signatures of past pathogen exposure could be identified by cataloging public T cell receptors. An early release covering about 600 HLA-typed donors comprised about 290 gigabases of sequencing data and tens of millions of unique TCR sequences. The genetic ancestry cluster associated with self-reported Caucasian donors included over 80% of the 300 to 450 genotyped donors. A later genetic analysis used genome-wide SNP genotypes for about 65% of the 666 donors, treating that subset as a discovery cohort. Every repertoire in the discovery cohort had been generated on one and the same sequencing platform. Along with the approximately 700-subject first cohort, a separate validation cohort of more than 90 different subjects was used. Rather than drawing on any new phenotypic data, the later analysis identified candidate immune exposures from TCR beta sequences and the way those sequences occurred across donors. A later analysis re-analyzed previously published TCR beta repertoires from 550 to 700 donors and added high-resolution HLA genotyping to study TCR occurrence patterns. Roughly five DR-DQ haplotypes were handled as single units for association and clustering because linkage in the cohort was strong. High-throughput TCR immunosequencing, statistical association of individual TCRs with disease status, and machine learning were combined to predict cytomegalovirus infection status. Class I and class II HLA loci were covered by the typing at four-digit resolution. Typing coverage differed by locus: A, B, C, DRB1 and DQB1 were typed in roughly 620-630 donors, DQA1 in 500 to 550, DPA1 in 600 to 610, and DPB1 in 472. Donor age, sex, ethnicity and CMV serostatus were compiled alongside the repertoire data. The study used immunosequencing to profile the T cell repertoires of approximately 650 subjects and linked those repertoires to cytomegalovirus serostatus. Among about 410 genotyped donors of the cohort, an average of approximately 220,000 unique TCR beta nucleotide sequences was sequenced per donor, of which about 18% were non-productive. An earlier analysis of several hundred of the donors applied high-throughput TCR beta sequencing to assess whether each TCR beta V gene segment acted as functional or pseudogenic. Summary of the overall study and its limitations: The authors suggested that the approach could potentially be generalized to other disease states and immunological phenotypes. The 87-base-pair reads could not distinguish some IMGT-functional V segments, including TRBV6-2 and TRBV6-3, so those segments were excluded. A further reported finding was that TCR beta sequences accurately predicted the HLA-A and HLA-B alleles for most subjects in the first cohort. A later analysis found that HLA-associated TCR beta chains were more clonally expanded and had lower generation probabilities than equally common non-associated chains. Most TCR sequences were seen in very few donors, while some public TCRs were found in many individuals. In a later genetic analysis, a missense DCLRE1C variant was associated with V-gene and J-gene trimming of TCR beta chains, and the association was replicated in an independent cohort. The study gave a list of some 150 TCR beta chains associated with cytomegalovirus. Three of the identified cytomegalovirus-associated TCR beta chains were confirmed in vitro to be specific for cytomegalovirus antigens. In a later analysis, TCR association rates were found to vary across HLA loci, with the most associated TCRs seen for DRB1 alleles and the fewest for HLA-C alleles. Linkage disequilibrium might explain the correlated functional status among segregating V segments, but an unknown experimental factor could not be ruled out. Strong co-occurrence of HLA alleles, especially DR and DQ, made assigning TCR associations to individual alleles difficult. According to a later analysis, most CMV-associated TCR beta chains appeared to be HLA-restricted, and the HLA associations seemed to be driven largely by CMV exposure. Several of the top co-occurrence clusters appeared to be linked to parvovirus B19, influenza, CMV and Epstein-Barr virus, according to a later analysis. The only immune exposure information available for the cohort was CMV serostatus. Cytomegalovirus status was reported to be diagnosed by the classifier with high specificity and sensitivity in both the original and validation cohorts. A later genetic analysis reported fewer N-insertions in productive TCRs among donors in an Asian-associated ancestry cluster than the roughly 700-donor mean. Because some donors lacked HLA typing at each locus, the association tests relied only on the typed subset. An earlier analysis of around 500 of the donors showed that most TCR beta V segments appeared in productive rearrangements either about 87% or about 30% of the time, which broadly matched IMGT annotations. At a false discovery rate of 0.05, a later analysis linked fewer than 20,000 TCR beta sequences to specific HLA alleles. A cluster of highly shared sequence variants was judged likely to represent a technical artifact of the sequencing pipeline. Because counts were too low, roughly 18 rarely observed V segments, including chromosome 9 orphons, were left out of the earlier analysis of 500 to 750 of the donors. The presence/absence analyses assumed that sequencing depth was roughly uniform across donors, and that assumption may not be true. In this cohort, only TCR beta chains were sequenced, and detectable features were limited by the absence of alpha or paired-chain data.

In total, around 600 healthy bone marrow donors made up the cohort. All cohort members were sampled while nominally healthy, although unrecorded immune exposures were likely present. The donor tested CMV seronegative, placing the donor among the 350 or so seronegative members of the cohort. Every donor gave a peripheral blood sample, and the peripheral blood mononuclear cells from that sample were used for TCR beta sequencing. The Qiagen DNeasy Blood Extraction Kit was used to extract genomic DNA from the blood cell samples. For CDR1 and CDR2, the germline V gene lists SGHRS and YFSETQ. V is cut back by 8 bases and J by 4 bases, with 1 base in the junction unmatched. There are 12 amino acids in the CDR3, from cysteine to phenylalanine inclusive. The CDR3 DNA has 36 bases and is translated from base 1. As to this clone: The antigen it binds to is not known. Base quality data are lacking; no much larger clone is found one base away.

Library prep was done by the immunoSEQ multiplex PCR assay. A mixture of 60 forward primers for TCR Vbeta segments and 13 reverse primers for TCR Jbeta segments was used in the multiplex PCR. Amplification of the CDR3 region of rearranged TCR beta genes was performed with a multiplex PCR assay on genomic DNA. Amplified TCR beta libraries were sequenced as 87-base-pair reads on the Illumina HiSeq System. The paper's processing steps were these. In a later analysis, tens of millions of unique TCR beta chains were counted across the 690 or so repertoires, and some 10 million of these chains were shared by at least two donors. Raw reads were error-corrected and collapsed into unique sequences by a nearest-neighbor algorithm in which closely related sequences were merged to remove PCR and sequencing errors. To assign V, D and J gene segments, CDR3 sequences were aligned to IMGT reference sequences. For a sequence to be retained, a match of at least six nucleotides to both a V gene segment and a J gene segment was required. A rearrangement counted as productive if the CDR3 had no stop codons and remained in frame with V and J, and every other rearrangement counted as non-productive. CDR3 was defined by IMGT convention, running from the second conserved V-encoded cysteine to the conserved J-encoded phenylalanine. In an earlier analysis of around 570 of the donors, sequences lacking an unambiguous match to a single V gene segment were excluded. An earlier analysis of a few hundred of the donors called V segments functional above 56.7% productive rearrangements and segregating when the between-donor standard deviation exceeded 5%. To diagnose cytomegalovirus status from the catalog of TCR beta chain sequences, a statistical classification framework was built. V and J gene assignment, in a later analysis, came from comparing TCR nucleotide sequences with IMGT/GENE-DB human TR gene sequences. A later analysis assigned CDR3 sequences and most-parsimonious VDJ recombination scenarios with the TCRdist pipeline. In a later analysis, each TCR beta chain was defined by its CDR3 amino acid sequence together with its V-gene family, and reads lacking a unique V-gene family were excluded. In a later analysis, 450 to 600 highly shared, low-generation-probability nucleotide sequences were removed to address suspected cross-contamination and a sequencing artifact. In a later analysis, a clonal expansion index for each public chain was calculated from normalized within-repertoire ranks of inferred template counts. Generation probabilities in a later analysis came from a VDJ recombination model fitted to out-of-frame rearrangements, and those results were checked against IGoR. A later analysis scored TCR-TCR, TCR-HLA and TCR-CMV co-occurrence with hypergeometric tests, applying a repertoire-size bias correction to TCR pairs. False discovery rates were estimated in a later analysis by permuting HLA or CMV assignments 20 times. A later analysis grouped co-occurring TCRs with DBSCAN, adding TCRdist sequence similarity when clustering within HLA-allele-positive subsets. Repertoires with fewer than 30,000 or more than 120,000 public chains were left out of co-occurrence clustering, as were four to six repertoires with anomalous nucleotide sharing. The table was pulled from immuneACCESS by TCRdb, which kept in-frame rearrangements only. Such tables lose some clones; where checked, under half of the loss comes from unresolved V genes, and the rest has no known cause. That table furnishes V, J and clone size, whereas the DNA furnished D and trimming. The sample profile shows 70,000 or so clones; approximately 60% of them were found once. The ten largest clones add up to around 2.7% of the sample.

The sequence derives from a woman aged 45-60 years in good health and CMV-seronegative. Sequencing input: PBMCs. Rearrangement joined TRBV5-1 to TRBJ2-3; 10 central nucleotides agree with TRBD1. Here the CDR3 is given as CASGQGADTQYF. The DNA is TGCGCCAGTGGACAGGGGGCAGATACGCAGTATTTT.